A single sample is the source of the 5 T cell receptor beta chains below, sequenced in a study of vaccination and CD4 T cells after COVID-19. The Oncomine TCR Beta short-read assay was what sequenced the DNA obtained from cultured CD4+ T cells. MiXCR, run by TCRdb on the PCR reads, gives a single entry per CDR3 protein. The sample contains approximately 14,000 distinct CDR3 sequences, around half of which appear only once. Their antigens remain unidentified. The treatment: roughly nine-day PBMC culture with coronavirus spike peptide pools or control peptides (ViraFEST assay). The sequencing used CD4+ T cells from blood, cultured in vitro, collected before SARS-CoV-2 vaccination. The receptors were gathered from a human donor who had recovered from COVID-19.

This chain joins TRBV4-2 and TRBJ1-2; no clear D. V shed 0 bases and J shed 7 bases, with 9 bases lying between them. Germline V gene lookup returns CDR1 LGHNA and CDR2 YNFKEQ. This CDR3 contains 13 residues. The CDR3 nucleotides read TGTGCCAGCAGCCAAGAACTATGGCGTGGCTACACCTTC. Translation gives CASSQELWRGYTF.

This clonotype was observed a single time. The V call is TRBV12-3 or TRBV12-4, the J call TRBJ2-1; D remains unclear. V was cut by 8 bases and J by 3 bases, with 11 bases left in between. CDR3 length: 13 amino acids. The CDR3 sequence: CASGRVRYNEQFF. The CDR3 DNA reads as TGTGCCAGCGGCCGGGTTCGCTACAATGAGCAGTTCTTC.

This rearrangement joins TRBV20-1 to TRBJ2-7; 8 bases line up with TRBD2. CDR3 length: 16 residues. CDR1 DFQATT and CDR2 SNEGSKA come from the germline V gene (reference sequence). The V gene end was trimmed by 0 bases and the J gene end by 0 bases; junction bases not matched to a gene: 7. The CDR3 sequence is CSARDLMAGGSYEQYF. CDR3 nucleotide sequence: TGCAGTGCTAGAGATCTGATGGCGGGAGGCTCCTACGAGCAGTACTTC.

This clonotype was seen a few times. CDR3 amino acids: CASRKTAVGTDTQYF. The CDR3 DNA reads as TGTGCCAGCAGAAAGACGGCAGTCGGCACAGATACGCAGTATTTT. This chain joins TRBV6-2 or TRBV6-3 and TRBJ2-3; D is ambiguous. V lost 6 bases and J lost 1, with 14 bases in between. This CDR3 is 15 amino acids long. The V gene's germline CDR1 is MNHEY and CDR2 SVGEGT.

V and J are TRBV7-3 and TRBJ2-1; 14 bases match TRBD2. The germline gives CDR1 SGHTA, CDR2 FQGTGA. J lost 7 bases, V lost 4 bases, and 3 bases had no gene match. The length of the CDR3 is 15 residues. CDR3 in amino acids: CASSSGLAGVNEQFF. The CDR3 coding sequence is TGTGCCAGCAGCTCGGGACTAGCGGGAGTTAATGAGCAGTTCTTC.